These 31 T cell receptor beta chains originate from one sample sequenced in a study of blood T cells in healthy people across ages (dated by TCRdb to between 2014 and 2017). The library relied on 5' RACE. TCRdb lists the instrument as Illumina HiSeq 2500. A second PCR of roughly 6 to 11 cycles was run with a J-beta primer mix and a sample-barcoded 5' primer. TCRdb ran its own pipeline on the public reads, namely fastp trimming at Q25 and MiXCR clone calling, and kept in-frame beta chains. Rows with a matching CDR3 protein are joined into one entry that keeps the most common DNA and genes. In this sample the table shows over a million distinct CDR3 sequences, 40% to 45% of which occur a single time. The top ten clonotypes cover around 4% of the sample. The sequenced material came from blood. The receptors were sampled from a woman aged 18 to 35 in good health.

The CDR3 region is CASRRDRSSGNTIYF. The CDR3 DNA is TGTGCCAGCAGGCGGGACAGGAGCTCTGGAAACACCATATATTTT. The gene calls are TRBV7-2 and TRBJ1-3; 8 positions match TRBD1. The V gene end was trimmed by 6 bases and the J gene end by 0 bases; junction bases not matched to a gene: 4. The CDR3 extends over 15 amino acids. Germline V gene data show CDR1 as SGHTA and CDR2 as FQGNSA.

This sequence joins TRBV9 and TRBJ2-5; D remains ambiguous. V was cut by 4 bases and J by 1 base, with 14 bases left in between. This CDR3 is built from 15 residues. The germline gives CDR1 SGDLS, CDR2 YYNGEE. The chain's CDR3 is CASSPTVLPQETQYF. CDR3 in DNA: TGTGCCAGCAGCCCCACGGTATTACCCCAAGAGACCCAGTACTTC.

The CDR3 DNA reads TGTGCCAGCAGGAACCGGCGGGATCTGGAGGCTGAAGCTTTCTTT. This translates into CASRNRRDLEAEAFF. The J gene is TRBJ1-1, the V gene TRBV7-9; D unresolved. The V gene lost 6 bases and the J gene lost 6 bases, with 20 bases spanning the gap. The CDR3 contains 15 residues. The germline V gene encodes CDR1 SEHNR and CDR2 FQNEAQ (reference sequence).

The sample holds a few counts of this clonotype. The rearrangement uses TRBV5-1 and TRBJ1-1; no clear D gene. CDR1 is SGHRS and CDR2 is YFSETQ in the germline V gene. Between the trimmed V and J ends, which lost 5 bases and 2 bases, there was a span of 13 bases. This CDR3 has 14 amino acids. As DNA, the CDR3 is TGCGCCAGCAGTCTTTCGGAGTCAAACACTGAAGCTTTCTTT. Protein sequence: CASSLSESNTEAFF.

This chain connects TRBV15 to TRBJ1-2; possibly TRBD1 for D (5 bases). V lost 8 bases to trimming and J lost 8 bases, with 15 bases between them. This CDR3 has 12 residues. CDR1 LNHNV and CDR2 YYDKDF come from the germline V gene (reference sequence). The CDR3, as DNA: TGTGCCACCGGTCGGGGCTTTGGCGGCTACACCTTC. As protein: CATGRGFGGYTF. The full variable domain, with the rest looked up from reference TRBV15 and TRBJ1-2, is DAMVIQNPRYQVTQFGKPVTLSCSQTLNHNVMYWYQQKSSQAPKLLFHYYDKDFNNEADTPDNFQSRRPNTSFCFLDIRSPGLGDTAMYLCATGRGFGGYTFGSGTRLTVV.

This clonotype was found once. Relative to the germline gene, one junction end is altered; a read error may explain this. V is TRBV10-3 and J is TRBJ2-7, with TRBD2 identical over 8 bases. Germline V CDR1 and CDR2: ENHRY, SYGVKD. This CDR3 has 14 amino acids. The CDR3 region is CATSEISGMGEQYF. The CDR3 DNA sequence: TGTGCCACCAGTGAGATTAGCGGGATGGGTGAGCAGTACTTC.

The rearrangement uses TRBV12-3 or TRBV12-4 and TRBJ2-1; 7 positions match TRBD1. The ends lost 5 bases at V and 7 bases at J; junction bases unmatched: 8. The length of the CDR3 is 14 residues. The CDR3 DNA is TGTGCCAGCAGTCAGACAGGGACCTTTAATGAGCAGTTCTTC. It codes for CASSQTGTFNEQFF.

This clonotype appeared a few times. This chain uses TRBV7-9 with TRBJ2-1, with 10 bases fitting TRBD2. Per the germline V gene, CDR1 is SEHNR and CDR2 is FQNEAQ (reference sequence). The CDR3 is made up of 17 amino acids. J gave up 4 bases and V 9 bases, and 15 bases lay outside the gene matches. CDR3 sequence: CARSRTSGLPAYNEQFF. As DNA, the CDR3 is TGTGCCAGGTCGCGGACTAGCGGATTACCAGCTTACAATGAGCAGTTCTTC. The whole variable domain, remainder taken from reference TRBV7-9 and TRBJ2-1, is DTGVSQNPRHKITKRGQNVTFRCDPISEHNRLYWYRQTLGQGPEFLTYFQNEAQLEKSRLLSDRFSAERPKGSFSTLEIQRTEQGDSAMYLCARSRTSGLPAYNEQFFGPGTRLTVL.

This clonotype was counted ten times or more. The CDR3 protein is CASSGGNEQYF. The CDR3 DNA sequence: TGTGCCAGCAGTGGGGGGAACGAGCAGTACTTC. V gene TRBV12-3 or TRBV12-4 combines with J gene TRBJ2-7; TRBD2 might be the D (6 bases). This CDR3 has 11 residues. Trimming took 5 bases from V and 5 from J, leaving 7 bases between them.

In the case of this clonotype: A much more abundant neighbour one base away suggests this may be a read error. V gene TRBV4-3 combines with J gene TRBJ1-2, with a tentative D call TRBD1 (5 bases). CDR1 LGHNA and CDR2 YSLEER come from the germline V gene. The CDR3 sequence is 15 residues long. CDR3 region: CASSQQGTLNYAYTF. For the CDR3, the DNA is TGCGCCAGCAGCCAACAGGGTACCTTGAACTATGCCTACACCTTC.

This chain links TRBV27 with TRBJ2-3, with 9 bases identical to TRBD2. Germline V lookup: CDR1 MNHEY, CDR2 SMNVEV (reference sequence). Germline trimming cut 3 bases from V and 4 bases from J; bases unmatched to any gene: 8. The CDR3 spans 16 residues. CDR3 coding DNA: TGTGCCAGCAGTTTGGCCGCGGGAGGGCGCGCAGATACGCAGTATTTT. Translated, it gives CASSLAAGGRADTQYF.

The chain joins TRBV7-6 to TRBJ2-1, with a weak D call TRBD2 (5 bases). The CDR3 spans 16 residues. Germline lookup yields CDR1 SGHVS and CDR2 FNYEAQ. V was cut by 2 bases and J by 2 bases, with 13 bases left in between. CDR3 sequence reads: CASSLWSGRTYNEQFF. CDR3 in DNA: TGTGCCAGCAGCTTATGGTCGGGGAGAACCTACAATGAGCAGTTCTTC.

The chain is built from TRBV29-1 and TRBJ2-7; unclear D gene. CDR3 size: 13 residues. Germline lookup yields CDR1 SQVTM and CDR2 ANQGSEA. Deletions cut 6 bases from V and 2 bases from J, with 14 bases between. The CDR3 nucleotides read TGCAGCGTACTCCAGGACCATACCTACGAGCAGTACTTC. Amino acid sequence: CSVLQDHTYEQYF.

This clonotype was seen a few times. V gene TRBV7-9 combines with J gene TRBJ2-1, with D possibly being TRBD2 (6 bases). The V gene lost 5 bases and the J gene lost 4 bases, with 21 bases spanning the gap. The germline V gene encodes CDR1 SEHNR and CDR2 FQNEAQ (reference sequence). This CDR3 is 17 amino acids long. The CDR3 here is CASSPPGWEALYNEQFF. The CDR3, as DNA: TGTGCCAGCAGCCCCCCTGGATGGGAGGCGTTGTACAATGAGCAGTTCTTC.

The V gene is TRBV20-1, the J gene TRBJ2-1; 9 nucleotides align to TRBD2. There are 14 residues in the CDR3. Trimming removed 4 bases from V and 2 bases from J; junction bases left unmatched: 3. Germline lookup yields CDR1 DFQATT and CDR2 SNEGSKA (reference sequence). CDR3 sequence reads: CSATPSGAYNEQFF. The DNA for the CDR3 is TGCAGTGCTACCCCTAGCGGGGCCTACAATGAGCAGTTCTTC.

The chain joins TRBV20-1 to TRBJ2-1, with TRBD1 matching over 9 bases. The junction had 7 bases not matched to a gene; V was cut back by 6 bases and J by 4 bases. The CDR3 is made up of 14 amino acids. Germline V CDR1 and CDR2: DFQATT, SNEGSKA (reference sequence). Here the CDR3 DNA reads TGCAGTGCCTCCGGGACAGGGAAGTACAATGAGCAGTTCTTC. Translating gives CSASGTGKYNEQFF.

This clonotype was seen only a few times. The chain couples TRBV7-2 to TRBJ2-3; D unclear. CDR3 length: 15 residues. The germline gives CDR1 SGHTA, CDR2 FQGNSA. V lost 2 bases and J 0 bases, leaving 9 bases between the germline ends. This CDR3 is CASSLQFGSTDTQYF. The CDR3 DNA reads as TGTGCCAGCAGCTTACAGTTTGGAAGCACAGATACGCAGTATTTT.

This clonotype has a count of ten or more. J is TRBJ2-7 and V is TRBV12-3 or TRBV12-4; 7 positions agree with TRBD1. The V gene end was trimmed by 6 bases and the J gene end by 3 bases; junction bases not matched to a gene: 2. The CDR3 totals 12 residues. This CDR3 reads CASSPGGYEQYF. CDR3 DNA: TGTGCCAGCAGCCCAGGGGGCTACGAGCAGTACTTC.

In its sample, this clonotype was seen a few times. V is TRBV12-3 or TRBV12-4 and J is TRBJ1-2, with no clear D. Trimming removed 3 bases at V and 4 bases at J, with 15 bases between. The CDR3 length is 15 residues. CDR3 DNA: TGTGCCAGCAGTTTCCTTGGAGAGGATAGCTATGGCTACACCTTC. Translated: CASSFLGEDSYGYTF.

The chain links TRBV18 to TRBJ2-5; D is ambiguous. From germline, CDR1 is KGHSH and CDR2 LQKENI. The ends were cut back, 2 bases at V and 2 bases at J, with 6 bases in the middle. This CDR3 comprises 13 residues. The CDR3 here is CASSPNTQETQYF. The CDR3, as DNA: TGTGCCAGCTCACCAAATACACAAGAGACCCAGTACTTC. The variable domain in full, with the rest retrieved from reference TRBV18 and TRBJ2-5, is NAGVMQNPRHLVRRRGQEARLRCSPMKGHSHVYWYRQLPEEGLKFMVYLQKENIIDESGMPKERFSAEFPKEGPSILRIQQVVRGDSAAYFCASSPNTQETQYFGPGTRLLVL.

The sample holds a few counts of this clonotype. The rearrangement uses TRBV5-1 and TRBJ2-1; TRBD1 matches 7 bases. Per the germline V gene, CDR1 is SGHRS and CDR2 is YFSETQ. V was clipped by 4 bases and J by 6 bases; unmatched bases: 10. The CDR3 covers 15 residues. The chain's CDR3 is CASSPTPGQLNEQFF. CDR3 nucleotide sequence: TGCGCCAGCAGCCCAACCCCGGGACAGCTCAATGAGCAGTTCTTC.

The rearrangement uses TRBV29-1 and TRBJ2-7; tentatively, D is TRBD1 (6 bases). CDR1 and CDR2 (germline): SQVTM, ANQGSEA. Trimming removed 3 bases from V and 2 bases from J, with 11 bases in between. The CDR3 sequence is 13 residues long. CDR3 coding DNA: TGCAGCGTTGATACAGGGATGCCCTACGAGCAGTACTTC. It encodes CSVDTGMPYEQYF.

CDR3: CASSTGAWEQFF. The CDR3 DNA reads as TGTGCCAGCAGCACTGGGGCATGGGAGCAGTTCTTC. V gene TRBV7-6 combines with J gene TRBJ2-1; possibly TRBD1 for D (5 bases). The CDR3 is 12 amino acids. Trimming took off 5 bases at V and 10 bases at J, with 12 bases between the two ends. Looked up from germline, CDR1 is SGHVS and CDR2 is FNYEAQ.

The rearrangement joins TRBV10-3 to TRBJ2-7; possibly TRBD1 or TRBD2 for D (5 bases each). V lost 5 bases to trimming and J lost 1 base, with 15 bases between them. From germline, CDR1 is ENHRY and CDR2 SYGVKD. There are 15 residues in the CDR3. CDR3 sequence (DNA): TGTGCCATCAGTCTGCCGGGGCCCGGGTCCTACGAGCAGTACTTC. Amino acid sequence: CAISLPGPGSYEQYF.

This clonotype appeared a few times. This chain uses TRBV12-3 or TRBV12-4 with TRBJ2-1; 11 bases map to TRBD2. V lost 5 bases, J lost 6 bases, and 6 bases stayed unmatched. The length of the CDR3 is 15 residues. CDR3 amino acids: CASSPVAGGRNEQFF. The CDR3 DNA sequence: TGTGCCAGCAGTCCCGTAGCGGGAGGGCGCAATGAGCAGTTCTTC.

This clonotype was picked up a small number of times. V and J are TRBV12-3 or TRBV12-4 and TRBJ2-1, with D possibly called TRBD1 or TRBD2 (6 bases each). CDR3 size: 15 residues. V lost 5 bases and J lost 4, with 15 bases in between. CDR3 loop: CASSVLRGEYNEQFF. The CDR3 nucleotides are TGTGCCAGCAGTGTACTAAGGGGGGAGTACAATGAGCAGTTCTTC.

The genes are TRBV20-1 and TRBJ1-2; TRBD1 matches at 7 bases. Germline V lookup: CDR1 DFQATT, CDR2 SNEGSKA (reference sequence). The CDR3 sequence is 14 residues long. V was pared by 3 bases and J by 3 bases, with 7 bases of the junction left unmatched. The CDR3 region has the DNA TGCAGTGCTAGGCCTGGGCAGGGGGACTATGGCTACACCTTC. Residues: CSARPGQGDYGYTF.

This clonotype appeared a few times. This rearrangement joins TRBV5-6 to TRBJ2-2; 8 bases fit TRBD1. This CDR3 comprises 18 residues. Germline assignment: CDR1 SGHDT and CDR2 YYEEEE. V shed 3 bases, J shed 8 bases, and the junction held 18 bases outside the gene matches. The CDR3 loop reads CASSWNGKDRGPSGELFF. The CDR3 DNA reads TGTGCCAGCAGCTGGAACGGGAAAGACAGGGGCCCATCAGGGGAGCTGTTTTTT.

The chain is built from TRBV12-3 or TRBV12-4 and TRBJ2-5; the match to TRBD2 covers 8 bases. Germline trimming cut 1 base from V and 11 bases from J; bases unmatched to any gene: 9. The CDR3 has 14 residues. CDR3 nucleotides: TGTGCCAGCAGTTTAGGAGCAGCGGGGGCGGAGCAGTACTTC. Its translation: CASSLGAAGAEQYF.

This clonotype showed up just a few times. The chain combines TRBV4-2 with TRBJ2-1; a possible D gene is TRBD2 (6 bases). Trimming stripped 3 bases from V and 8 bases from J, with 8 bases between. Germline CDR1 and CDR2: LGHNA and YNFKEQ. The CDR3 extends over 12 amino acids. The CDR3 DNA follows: TGTGCCAGCAGCCACGCGGGACATGAGCAGTTCTTC. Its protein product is CASSHAGHEQFF.

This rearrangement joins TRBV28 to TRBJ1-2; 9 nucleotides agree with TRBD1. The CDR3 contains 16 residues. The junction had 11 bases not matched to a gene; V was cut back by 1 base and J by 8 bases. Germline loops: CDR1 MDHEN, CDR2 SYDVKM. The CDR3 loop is CASSLSRNRGRRGYTF. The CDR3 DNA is TGTGCCAGCAGTTTATCTAGGAACAGGGGGCGTCGGGGCTACACCTTC.